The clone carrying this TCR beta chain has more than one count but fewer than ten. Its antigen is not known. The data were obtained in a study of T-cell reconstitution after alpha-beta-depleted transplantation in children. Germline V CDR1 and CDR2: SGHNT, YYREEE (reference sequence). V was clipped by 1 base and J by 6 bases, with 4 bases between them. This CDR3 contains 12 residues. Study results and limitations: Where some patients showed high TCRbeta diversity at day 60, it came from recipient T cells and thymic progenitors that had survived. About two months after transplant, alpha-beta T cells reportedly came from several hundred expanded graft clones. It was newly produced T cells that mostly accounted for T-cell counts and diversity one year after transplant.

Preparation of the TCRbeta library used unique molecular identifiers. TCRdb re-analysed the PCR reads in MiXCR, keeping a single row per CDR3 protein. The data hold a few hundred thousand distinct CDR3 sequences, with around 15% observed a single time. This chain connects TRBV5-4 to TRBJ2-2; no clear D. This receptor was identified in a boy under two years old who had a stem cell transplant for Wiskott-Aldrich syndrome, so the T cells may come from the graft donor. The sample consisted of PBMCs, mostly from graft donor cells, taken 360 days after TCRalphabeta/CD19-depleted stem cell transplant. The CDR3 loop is CASSLMAGELFF. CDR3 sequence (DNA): TGTGCCAGCAGCTTGATGGCCGGGGAGCTGTTTTTT.